Presented here are 21 T cell receptor beta chains from one specimen sequenced in a study of T cells expressing NK-cell markers. TCRdb re-called the 5' RACE reads, yielding one record per CDR3 amino acid sequence without DNA. Recorded here are roughly 430,000 distinct CDR3 sequences; the top ten clones represent under 7.5%. The sample taken for sequencing was blood T cells: a sorted CD56 or NKG2C T cell subset, CD4+ or CD8+ T cells, or bulk PBMC T cells (not recorded which). The receptors originated from a woman between 18 and 70 years old in good health.

J is TRBJ1-2 and V is TRBV4-1. The CDR3 spans 13 residues. Germline loops: CDR1 MGHRA, CDR2 YSYEKL. The CDR3 region is CASSPSVGYGYTF.

V gene TRBV9 combines with J gene TRBJ2-3; TCRdb proposes TRBD2, but this gene call is untestable without DNA. There are 15 residues in the CDR3. Germline CDR1 reads SGDLS; CDR2 reads YYNGEE. CDR3 in amino acids: CASSVGGLGPDTQYF.

The CDR3 reads CASSLVDNQPQHF. The chain employs TRBV7-2 and TRBJ1-5. CDR1 is SGHTA and CDR2 is FQGNSA in the germline V gene. The CDR3 has 13 residues.

This rearrangement joins TRBV7-2 to TRBJ2-5; TCRdb names TRBD1, which stays unverified in the absence of DNA. Per germline, CDR1 SGHTA and CDR2 FQGNSA. The CDR3 has 17 amino acids. CDR3 sequence: CASSLGLGGATGETQYF.

The V call is TRBV10-3, the J call TRBJ2-5; the D call of TRBD2 rests on TCRdb alone, since no DNA is present to check it. The CDR3 sequence is 16 residues long. Looked up from germline, CDR1 is ENHRY and CDR2 is SYGVKD. The CDR3 protein is CAISEPSIAGGETQYF.

The chain uses TRBV20-1 and TRBJ1-2; as DNA is missing, the TRBD1 call by TCRdb cannot be tested. This CDR3 region has 13 residues. Germline V CDR1 and CDR2: DFQATT, SNEGSKA (reference sequence). CDR3 sequence reads: CSAERQGDYGYTF.

This rearrangement joins TRBV30 to TRBJ2-1; TCRdb names TRBD2, which stays unverified in the absence of DNA. The CDR3 runs to 16 residues. Germline CDR1 GTSNPN, CDR2 SVGIG (reference sequence). The chain's CDR3 is CAWSSPGLHSYNEQFF.

The rearrangement joins TRBV12-3 or TRBV12-4 to TRBJ2-2. This CDR3 has 11 amino acids. The chain's CDR3 is CASTWGGELFF.

The chain joins TRBV19 to TRBJ2-3. This CDR3 comprises 15 residues. Germline V lookup: CDR1 LNHDA, CDR2 SQIVND (reference sequence). Here the CDR3 reads CATSLRNRPTDTQYF.

The chain recombines TRBV10-3 with TRBJ1-1; TCRdb gives TRBD1 as the D gene, but with no DNA this cannot be confirmed. In germline, CDR1 is ENHRY, CDR2 SYGVKD. The CDR3 contains 14 residues. CDR3 loop: CAISAGDRVTEAFF.

The chain recombines TRBV28 with TRBJ2-5; TCRdb names TRBD2, which stays unverified in the absence of DNA. The CDR3 contains 17 residues. Germline loops: CDR1 MDHEN, CDR2 SYDVKM. The CDR3 loop is CASSLPEGGGGQETQYF.

V is TRBV11-2 and J is TRBJ1-2; TCRdb's assignment of TRBD1 cannot be checked, as there is no DNA. CDR3 length: 15 residues. Germline CDR1 SGHAT, CDR2 FQNNGV. CDR3 sequence reads: CASSVSFGGRAGYTF.

This chain links TRBV20-1 with TRBJ2-1; the D gene TCRdb calls, TRBD1, cannot be checked with no DNA. The CDR3 length is 13 residues. Germline values: CDR1 DFQATT, CDR2 SNEGSKA (reference sequence). This CDR3 reads CSARPGQINEQFF.

V usage is TRBV7-3 and J usage is TRBJ2-5; TCRdb returns TRBD1, unconfirmable since there is no DNA. Germline V gene sequence: CDR1 SGHTA, CDR2 FQGTGA. The CDR3 runs 15 residues. Here the CDR3 reads CASSRRGDIQETQYF.

The gene calls are TRBV18 and TRBJ2-1. This CDR3 is 15 amino acids long. Germline V gene sequence: CDR1 KGHSH, CDR2 LQKENI. The CDR3 loop reads CASSPAQKGINEQFF. The full variable domain, in which reference TRBV18 and TRBJ2-1 provide the parts outside the CDR3, is NAGVMQNPRHLVRRRGQEARLRCSPMKGHSHVYWYRQLPEEGLKFMVYLQKENIIDESGMPKERFSAEFPKEGPSILRIQQVVRGDSAAYFCASSPAQKGINEQFFGPGTRLTVL.

This chain connects TRBV3-1 to TRBJ2-6; the TRBD1 assignment by TCRdb is unverifiable without DNA. In germline, CDR1 is LGHDT, CDR2 YNNKEL (reference sequence). There are 16 residues in the CDR3. CDR3 in amino acids: CASRSLGDAGANVLTF.

The V gene is TRBV4-3, the J gene TRBJ2-7; TCRdb selects TRBD1, and the lack of DNA leaves this call unchecked. Germline CDR1 and CDR2: LGHNA and YSLEER. The CDR3 totals 14 residues. CDR3: CASSQDSGVNEQYF.

The gene calls are TRBV6-1 and TRBJ1-5; without DNA, the TCRdb call of TRBD1 cannot be checked. This CDR3 is 14 amino acids long. Germline V CDR1 and CDR2: MNHNS, SASEGT. The CDR3 sequence: CASRGQGRGQPQHF.

This chain links TRBV7-2 with TRBJ2-7. The CDR3 is made up of 13 amino acids. Germline V gene lookup returns CDR1 SGHTA and CDR2 FQGNSA. The CDR3 sequence: CASSSYTDYEQYF.

CDR3 region: CASSYPGSGGYTF. The gene calls are TRBV6-5 and TRBJ1-2; no DNA is available, so the TRBD1 call from TCRdb remains unchecked. From germline, CDR1 is MNHEY and CDR2 SVGAGI. This CDR3 comprises 13 residues.

This chain links TRBV7-8 with TRBJ2-5; the TCRdb call, TRBD2, lacks DNA for checking. The CDR3 is 15 amino acids. The germline V gene has CDR1 SGHVS and CDR2 FQNEAQ. The CDR3 here is CASSTSGTSQETQYF.